The 27 T cell receptor beta chains in this list originate from one sample, sequenced in a study of CD8 T cell repertoires and HIV-1 epitope variants. These receptors' antigens are unknown. Profiled with immunoSEQ multiplex PCR; TCRdb holds only in-frame clones, not every one. Found here are about 5,600 clones, approximately 65% of them singletons; the top ten hold under 55%. The sequenced material came from cultured CD8+ T cells derived from PBMCs. The receptors stem from a male donor with HIV.

This clone was seen once. The chain uses TRBV2 and TRBJ2-1; 10 bases fit TRBD2. Trimming took 1 base from V and 4 from J; bases not matched to a gene: 1. The germline CDR1 and CDR2 sequences are SNHLY and FYNNEI. The CDR3 has 15 residues. For the CDR3, the DNA is TGTGCCAGCAGTGAAGTAGCGGGGGGTTACAATGAGCAGTTCTTC. The encoded protein is CASSEVAGGYNEQFF.

The J gene is TRBJ2-7, the V gene TRBV27; D unclear. V lost 3 bases and J lost 2, with 8 bases in between. There are 13 residues in the CDR3. Germline values: CDR1 MNHEY, CDR2 SMNVEV (reference sequence). The CDR3 loop reads CASSFGNTYEQYF. The CDR3 nucleotides are TGTGCCAGCAGTTTTGGTAACACCTACGAGCAGTACTTC.

This clone was counted a few times. CDR3 region: CASSIGLRGYTEAFF. The CDR3, as DNA: TGTGCCAGTAGTATAGGTCTACGGGGATACACTGAAGCTTTCTTT. This chain uses TRBV19 with TRBJ1-1; D ambiguous. Germline V gene lookup returns CDR1 LNHDA and CDR2 SQIVND (reference sequence). This CDR3 has 15 amino acids. V was trimmed by 1 base and J by 3 bases, leaving 12 bases between them. The full variable domain, completed using reference TRBV19 and TRBJ1-1, is DGGITQSPKYLFRKEGQNVTLSCEQNLNHDAMYWYRQDPGQGLRLIYYSQIVNDFQKGDIAEGYSVSREKKESFPLTVTSAQKNPTAFYLCASSIGLRGYTEAFFGQGTRLTVV.

The rearrangement joins TRBV13 to TRBJ2-3, with D maybe TRBD2 (6 bases). V lost 5 bases and J lost 4, with 16 bases in between. Germline values: CDR1 PRHDT, CDR2 FYEKMQ (reference sequence). The CDR3 loop spans 15 amino acids. DNA for the CDR3: TGTGCCAGCAGCCACAATCTGGAGGGTTCAGATACGCAGTATTTT. It translates to CASSHNLEGSDTQYF.

The chain uses TRBV5-1 and TRBJ1-1, with D possibly matching TRBD1 (5 bases). CDR1 is SGHRS and CDR2 is YFSETQ in the germline V gene. The CDR3 consists of 13 residues. Trimming removed 4 bases at V and 5 bases at J, with 12 bases between. The CDR3 DNA reads as TGCGCCAGCAGCCCCTTGGAGGGGACTGAAGCTTTCTTT. Protein: CASSPLEGTEAFF.

This clone was detected a few times. The chain recombines TRBV28 with TRBJ2-7, with D possibly being TRBD1 or TRBD2 (6 bases each). Germline assignment: CDR1 MDHEN and CDR2 SYDVKM. The CDR3 extends over 15 amino acids. The germline V and J ends were trimmed by 7 bases and 2 bases, with 18 bases remaining between them. The CDR3 loop reads CASTKGWGAAYEQYF. In DNA form, the CDR3 reads TGTGCCAGCACCAAGGGGTGGGGGGCCGCCTACGAGCAGTACTTC.

This chain uses TRBV27 with TRBJ1-2, with D perhaps matching TRBD1 (6 bases). The V end lost 5 bases, the J end lost 2 bases, and 9 bases lay between the germline ends. The CDR3 sequence is 13 residues long. The V gene's germline CDR1 is MNHEY and CDR2 SMNVEV (reference sequence). The CDR3 sequence: CASSIDRNYGYTF. As DNA, the CDR3 is TGTGCCAGCAGTATAGACAGGAACTATGGCTACACCTTC.

This chain connects TRBV15 to TRBJ1-2; D might be TRBD1 (5 bases). Germline CDR1 and CDR2: LNHNV and YYDKDF (reference sequence). Trimming shortened V by 2 bases and J by 3 bases, and 7 bases separated the two germline ends. The CDR3 contains 13 residues. The CDR3 is CATSRRGDYGYTF. CDR3 bases: TGTGCCACCAGCAGACGGGGGGACTATGGCTACACCTTC.

This clone qualifies as large. The CDR3 loop is CASSQDPVELDYGYTF. The CDR3, as DNA: TGCGCCAGCAGCCAAGATCCCGTCGAACTCGACTATGGCTACACCTTC. The chain combines TRBV4-3 with TRBJ1-2; D is undetermined. The CDR3 is 16 amino acids. Trimming shortened V by 0 bases and J by 3 bases, and 14 bases separated the two germline ends. The germline V gene encodes CDR1 LGHNA and CDR2 YSLEER.

The CDR3 protein is CASSGPGTDYGYTF. The CDR3 DNA follows: TGCGCCAGCAGTGGCCCCGGGACGGACTATGGCTACACCTTC. The rearrangement uses TRBV10-2 and TRBJ1-2, with D possibly being TRBD1 (5 bases). V lost 4 bases to trimming and J lost 3 bases, with 12 bases between them. The CDR3 runs 14 residues. Per the germline V gene, CDR1 is WSHSY and CDR2 is SAAADI.

This clone was detected only once. This rearrangement joins TRBV19 to TRBJ2-1; TRBD2 aligns across 9 bases. The CDR3 contains 16 residues. Germline V lookup: CDR1 LNHDA, CDR2 SQIVND (reference sequence). The junction had 12 bases not matched to a gene; V was cut back by 6 bases and J by 6 bases. DNA for the CDR3: TGTGCCAGTAGCCTAGGAGGCGGGGGGGCCTTCAATGAGCAGTTCTTC. Translated: CASSLGGGGAFNEQFF.

The chain links TRBV4-1 to TRBJ1-2; D is perhaps TRBD1 (5 bases). Germline CDR1 reads MGHRA; CDR2 reads YSYEKL. V gave up 0 bases and J gave up 5 bases, with 19 bases separating them. The CDR3 has 17 amino acids. The DNA of the CDR3 is TGCGCCAGCAGCCAAGACCCCTCGGGTAACAGGCGGTATGGCTACACCTTC. Translation gives CASSQDPSGNRRYGYTF.

The V gene is TRBV7-6, the J gene TRBJ2-1, with 10 bases aligning to TRBD1. There are 14 residues in the CDR3. Trimming cost V 3 bases and J 8 bases; bases outside gene matches: 4. Looked up from germline, CDR1 is SGHVS and CDR2 is FNYEAQ. CDR3 in amino acids: CASSFGTGVDEQFF. DNA for the CDR3: TGTGCCAGCAGCTTTGGGACAGGGGTCGATGAGCAGTTCTTC. The full variable domain, with the rest looked up from reference TRBV7-6 and TRBJ2-1, is GAGVSQSPRYKVTKRGQDVALRCDPISGHVSLYWYRQALGQGPEFLTYFNYEAQQDKSGLPNDRFSAERPEGSISTLTIQRTEQRDSAMYRCASSFGTGVDEQFFGPGTRLTVL.

This clone is medium-sized by share. The chain carries TRBV27 and TRBJ2-3; 9 bases agree with TRBD2. V trimming: 4 bases; J trimming: 2 bases; junction bases outside the gene matches: 10. The CDR3 totals 17 residues. Germline V gene lookup returns CDR1 MNHEY and CDR2 SMNVEV (reference sequence). The CDR3 here is CASSSTSTSGDTDTQYF. The CDR3 DNA reads as TGTGCCAGCAGTTCTACATCGACTAGCGGAGACACAGATACGCAGTATTTT.

This clone has a handful of counts. CDR3 sequence (DNA): TGTGCCAGCAGTCGGGAGGGGCAGCGCTACGAGCAGTACTTC. This translates into CASSREGQRYEQYF. This chain links TRBV28 with TRBJ2-7, with 8 bases aligning to TRBD2. V lost 5 bases and J lost 3; bases outside the gene matches: 6. The CDR3 consists of 14 residues. Germline V gene sequence: CDR1 MDHEN, CDR2 SYDVKM.

This chain joins TRBV28 and TRBJ2-1; a possible D gene is TRBD1 (6 bases). Germline V gives CDR1 MDHEN, CDR2 SYDVKM. Between the trimmed V and J ends, which lost 7 bases and 1 base, there was a span of 11 bases. This CDR3 is built from 14 residues. For the CDR3, the DNA is TGTGCCAGCAACATGAGGGGGTCCTACAATGAGCAGTTCTTC. It yields the protein CASNMRGSYNEQFF.

The chain joins TRBV25-1 to TRBJ2-7, with D perhaps being TRBD1 or TRBD2 (5 bases each). The CDR3 extends over 14 amino acids. Trimming pared 3 bases from V and 4 bases from J, leaving 13 bases between. Germline loops: CDR1 MGHDK, CDR2 SYGVNS. For the CDR3, the DNA is TGTGCCAGCAGTGAGGGGGACGGACGATACGAGCAGTACTTC. It is translated as CASSEGDGRYEQYF.

CDR3 in DNA: TGTGCCAGCAGCCGACTAGCGGACACCGGGGAGCTGTTTTTT. It encodes CASSRLADTGELFF. V gene TRBV7-3 combines with J gene TRBJ2-2, with 9 bases aligning to TRBD2. The CDR3 sequence is 14 residues long. V was clipped by 5 bases and J by 3 bases; unmatched bases: 1. Germline V gene data show CDR1 as SGHTA and CDR2 as FQGTGA.

This clone was detected a few times. V and J are TRBV15 and TRBJ1-5; D gene uncertain. The V gene lost 8 bases and the J gene lost 2 bases, with 10 bases spanning the gap. The germline gives CDR1 LNHNV, CDR2 YYDKDF (reference sequence). There are 13 residues in the CDR3. DNA for the CDR3: TGTGCCACCGGCCCCTTTCGCAATCAGCCCCAGCATTTT. Protein product: CATGPFRNQPQHF.

The V and J genes are TRBV11-2 and TRBJ2-2; 9 bases are shared with TRBD2. The germline V gene encodes CDR1 SGHAT and CDR2 FQNNGV. The CDR3 is made up of 16 amino acids. The trim removed 2 bases at V and 2 bases at J, leaving 3 bases unmatched. Here the CDR3 DNA reads TGTGCCAGCAGCTTAATGCGGGGGGGCAACACCGGGGAGCTGTTTTTT. This sequence encodes CASSLMRGGNTGELFF.

In its sample, this clone is large. CDR3 amino acids: CASSPSYSNQPQHF. In DNA, the CDR3 is TGTGCCAGCAGCCCGAGCTATAGCAATCAGCCCCAGCATTTT. The rearrangement links TRBV7-9 to TRBJ1-5, with D hard to call. From germline, CDR1 is SEHNR and CDR2 FQNEAQ (reference sequence). CDR3 length: 14 amino acids. V gave up 5 bases and J gave up 0 bases, with 8 bases separating them.

This clone was picked up one time. The chain combines TRBV11-1 with TRBJ2-3, with a weak D call TRBD2 (5 bases). CDR1 and CDR2 from the germline V gene are SGHAT and FQDESV (reference sequence). The germline V and J ends were trimmed by 1 base and 6 bases, with 17 bases remaining between them. CDR3 length: 16 amino acids. CDR3 bases: TGTGCCAGCAGCTTAGTCCCTAGCCTAACTGGGGATACGCAGTATTTT. It is translated as CASSLVPSLTGDTQYF.

A few counts support this clone. The CDR3 bases are TGTGCCAGCAGCTTGGGACAGTACCTTCGTGAGCAGTACTTC. Amino acids: CASSLGQYLREQYF. This sequence joins TRBV7-9 and TRBJ2-7, with 7 bases aligning to TRBD1. V shed 3 bases and J 7 bases; nucleotides not matched to a gene: 9. Germline loops: CDR1 SEHNR, CDR2 FQNEAQ (reference sequence). The CDR3 extends over 14 amino acids.

Sample share makes this clone large. The V and J genes are TRBV4-2 and TRBJ1-1; D ambiguous. V was trimmed by 1 base and J by 0 bases, leaving 0 bases between them. Germline CDR1 is LGHNA and CDR2 is YNFKEQ. There are 12 residues in the CDR3. The CDR3 protein is CASSQVNTEAFF. The CDR3 nucleotides read TGTGCCAGCAGCCAAGTGAACACTGAAGCTTTCTTT.

The rearrangement links TRBV7-6 to TRBJ2-1, with D possibly matching TRBD2 (5 bases). Germline V gene lookup returns CDR1 SGHVS and CDR2 FNYEAQ. CDR3 length: 14 residues. The V end lost 5 bases, the J end lost 2 bases, and 10 bases lay between the germline ends. In DNA, the CDR3 is TGTGCCAGCAGCCCTGAGGGCCCCTACAATGAGCAGTTCTTC. Its translation: CASSPEGPYNEQFF.

The rearrangement uses TRBV28 and TRBJ2-1; no clear D. CDR3 length: 12 residues. V lost 1 base and J lost 8, with 6 bases in between. CDR1 MDHEN and CDR2 SYDVKM come from the germline V gene. In nucleotides, the CDR3 is TGTGCCAGCAGTTTATCGGTTTATGAGCAGTTCTTC. Translating it yields CASSLSVYEQFF. Full variable domain (missing parts from reference TRBV28 and TRBJ2-1): DVKVTQSSRYLVKRTGEKVFLECVQDMDHENMFWYRQDPGLGLRLIYFSYDVKMKEKGDIPEGYSVSREKKERFSLILESASTNQTSMYLCASSLSVYEQFFGPGTRLTVL.

The J gene is TRBJ1-5, the V gene TRBV15; 7 nucleotides align to TRBD1. The V gene's germline CDR1 is LNHNV and CDR2 YYDKDF (reference sequence). V was pared by 0 bases and J by 5 bases, with 4 bases of the junction left unmatched. The CDR3 length is 15 residues. This CDR3 is CATSRDDRVDQPQHF. The CDR3 DNA is TGTGCCACCAGCAGAGATGACAGGGTAGATCAGCCCCAGCATTTT.